The rows below give T cell receptor beta chains drawn from one sample of a study of T cells in Graves' hyperthyroidism and ophthalmopathy. MiXCR, applied by TCRdb to the multiplex PCR reads, yields one record per CDR3 protein. The data contain 540,000 or so distinct CDR3 sequences, approximately 14% of them seen just once; the ten biggest clones take up roughly 6.6%. The sample was blood. The receptors were gathered from a woman between 25 and 40 years old with Graves' hyperthyroidism. Each CDR3 is given with its conserved first and last residue. D genes are given only for firm matches. Part of the rows lack a size; the others show once, few, many or a class for expanded clones.

V gene,clone size,J gene,D gene,CDR3 DNA,CDR3 protein
TRBV30,few,TRBJ1-3,.,TGTGCCTGGCGCGGACGGGGCTCTGGAAACACCATATATTTT,CAWRGRGSGNTIYF
TRBV7-9,.,TRBJ1-4,.,TGTGCCAGCAGCTTACCAACAGAGAATGAAAAACTGTTTTTT,CASSLPTENEKLFF
TRBV12-3/TRBV12-4,.,TRBJ1-2,.,TGTGCCAGCAGCCTGGTTTTCTTGGCAGTCGAAGACTATGGCTACACCTTC,CASSLVFLAVEDYGYTF
TRBV3-1,many,TRBJ1-6,.,TGTGCCAGCAGCCAAGATGAGCGGACACGAGGTTCACCCCTCCACTTT,CASSQDERTRGSPLHF
TRBV6-2/TRBV6-3,many,TRBJ2-1,.,TGTGCCAGCAGTTACTCGAAAGGAAATACCGGAGGGGTGGGGGGCTACAATGAGCAGTTCTTC,CASSYSKGNTGGVGGYNEQFF
TRBV7-9,few,TRBJ1-5,.,TGTGCCAGCAGCTTAGTCATGGGTTCTGGGATTTATAGCAATCAGCCCCAGCATTTT,CASSLVMGSGIYSNQPQHF
TRBV30,many,TRBJ2-1,TRBD1,TGTGCCTGGAGTATACGGGACAGACAGTTCTTC,CAWSIRDRQFF
TRBV5-5,many,TRBJ2-3,.,TGTGCCAGCAGCCCGGGACGAGGAAAGAACACAGATACGCAGTATTTT,CASSPGRGKNTDTQYF
TRBV5-1,many,TRBJ1-1,.,TGCGCCAGCAGCGATTTTAGGACGAACACTGAAGCTTTCTTT,CASSDFRTNTEAFF
TRBV9,once,TRBJ1-1,.,TGTGCCAGCAGCCCTTTTCAGGGGACCACTGAAGCTTTCTTT,CASSPFQGTTEAFF
TRBV5-1,few,TRBJ2-2,TRBD1,TGCGCCAGCAGCCCTGGGACAGTCGCCGGGGAGCTGTTTTTT,CASSPGTVAGELFF
TRBV27,many,TRBJ2-1,.,TGTGCCAGCAGTTCTATGCCCTACAATGAGCAGTTCTTC,CASSSMPYNEQFF
TRBV6-2/TRBV6-3,.,TRBJ1-2,.,TGTGCCAGCAGTCCATCATTGGGGGCAGGGAATGGCTACACCTTC,CASSPSLGAGNGYTF
TRBV20-1,.,TRBJ1-2,.,TGCAGTGCTAGAGATTTAGGGGGGGGGTATGGCTACACCTTC,CSARDLGGGYGYTF
TRBV18,many,TRBJ1-1,.,TGTGCCAGCTCACCACCGGGGTTAAGATTGAACACTGAAGCTTTCTTT,CASSPPGLRLNTEAFF
TRBV5-1,many,TRBJ2-1,.,TGCGCCAGCAGCTTGGGTGATATCTCCTACAATGAGCAGTTCTTC,CASSLGDISYNEQFF
TRBV5-1,.,TRBJ2-3,TRBD1,TGCGCCAGCAGCTTGGGGACAGGATACACAGATACGCAGTATTTT,CASSLGTGYTDTQYF